This is a list of T cell receptor beta chains from one sample in a study of blood T cell repertoires in COVID-19. Generated by immunoSEQ multiplex PCR, the TCRdb table keeps only in-frame clones and is missing some. The repertoire holds 300,000 or so clones, around nine tenths seen once, with approximately 6% in the top ten. The source material was PBMCs or T cells enriched from blood (not recorded which). These receptors all stem from a woman aged 25 to 39 who had recovered from COVID-19. CDR3s include the opening cysteine and the closing phenylalanine or tryptophan. The D gene is left open where the match is weak. Some rows have no size entry. The others give once, few or many, or a class for an expanded clone.

j_call: TRBJ2-1
clone_size: NA
v_call: TRBV7-3
d_call: NA
cdr3_length: 13
cdr3_aa: CASSLYRATEQFF
cdr3_nt: TGTGCCAGCAGCCTTTACAGGGCTACTGAGCAGTTCTTC

j_call: TRBJ2-7
clone_size: NA
v_call: TRBV30
d_call: NA
cdr3_length: 12
cdr3_aa: CAGARLVDEQYF
cdr3_nt: TGTGCCGGAGCACGGCTGGTTGACGAGCAGTACTTC

j_call: TRBJ1-4
clone_size: NA
v_call: TRBV18
d_call: NA
cdr3_length: 13
cdr3_aa: CASSGQGDEKLFF
cdr3_nt: TGTGCCAGCTCTGGGCAGGGTGATGAAAAACTGTTTTTT

j_call: TRBJ2-5
clone_size: NA
v_call: TRBV9
d_call: NA
cdr3_length: 17
cdr3_aa: CASSRSPPGSGQETQYF
cdr3_nt: TGTGCCAGCAGTCGCAGTCCGCCGGGTAGCGGCCAAGAGACCCAGTACTTC

j_call: TRBJ2-2
clone_size: NA
v_call: TRBV9
d_call: NA
cdr3_length: 12
cdr3_aa: CASRAATGELFF
cdr3_nt: TGTGCCAGCAGAGCCGCCACCGGGGAGCTGTTTTTT

j_call: TRBJ2-3
clone_size: NA
v_call: TRBV30
d_call: NA
cdr3_length: 14
cdr3_aa: CAWSTDRLTDTQYF
cdr3_nt: TGTGCCTGGAGTACGGACAGACTCACAGATACGCAGTATTTT

j_call: TRBJ1-1
clone_size: NA
v_call: TRBV12-3/TRBV12-4
d_call: NA
cdr3_length: 13
cdr3_aa: CASSFYGRTEAFF
cdr3_nt: TGTGCCAGCAGTTTCTACGGCAGGACTGAAGCTTTCTTT

j_call: TRBJ1-1
clone_size: NA
v_call: TRBV6-4
d_call: TRBD1
cdr3_length: 16
cdr3_aa: CASSQRNGQGATEAFF
cdr3_nt: TGTGCCAGCAGTCAACGCAATGGACAGGGGGCTACTGAAGCTTTCTTT

j_call: TRBJ1-3
clone_size: once
v_call: TRBV7-2
d_call: TRBD1
cdr3_length: 17
cdr3_aa: CASSPSGTGVLGNTIYF
cdr3_nt: TGTGCCAGCAGCCCTTCCGGGACAGGGGTATTGGGAAACACCATATATTTT

j_call: TRBJ1-1
clone_size: once
v_call: TRBV5-1
d_call: NA
cdr3_length: 14
cdr3_aa: CASSSGYRNTEAFF
cdr3_nt: TGCGCCAGCAGCTCTGGATACAGAAACACTGAAGCTTTCTTT

j_call: TRBJ2-2
clone_size: NA
v_call: TRBV5-5
d_call: TRBD2
cdr3_length: 16
cdr3_aa: CASSVRTSGVVGELFF
cdr3_nt: TGTGCCAGCAGCGTTCGGACTAGCGGGGTGGTCGGGGAGCTGTTTTTT

j_call: TRBJ2-2
clone_size: NA
v_call: TRBV11-2
d_call: TRBD1
cdr3_length: 15
cdr3_aa: CASSHRGQDTGELFF
cdr3_nt: TGTGCCAGCAGCCACAGGGGGCAGGACACCGGGGAGCTGTTTTTT

j_call: TRBJ1-1
clone_size: NA
v_call: TRBV24-1
d_call: TRBD1
cdr3_length: 14
cdr3_aa: CATSDLMGQHEAFF
cdr3_nt: TGTGCCACCAGTGATTTGATGGGACAGCATGAAGCTTTCTTT